This T cell receptor beta chain was recorded in a study of shared clonotypes between healthy human individuals (dated by TCRdb to about 2020). Context from the whole study: Three men and a couple of women, aged 18 to 49 years, made up the cohort. Different laboratories and diverse techniques were used to prepare libraries and sequence TCR repertoires, to increase sequencing depth and limit assay-specific biases. Each donor's leukapheresis produced roughly between roughly 0.85 and 9.5 billion PBMCs. Per donor, three plates each were used for CD4 naive and CD4 memory, two for CD8 naive, and one for CD8 memory. The study deeply sequenced blood TCR repertoires of several healthy adults to estimate repertoire size and the extent of clonotype sharing between individuals. Broad study findings and their caveats: When several donors were compared, the shared fraction of clonotypes was about 5.2% for naive CD4, roughly 3.3% for naive CD8, roughly 2.3% for memory CD4, and 0.35% to 0.5% for memory CD8. Pairwise subsampling led to the expectation that sequencing depth would affect the degree of clonotype sharing among donors. Even with the large sequencing depth, rarefaction of the sorted-subset datasets indicated that sequencing was incomplete. Higher generation probabilities were observed for clonotypes shared by all four sorted-subset donors than for non-shared clonotypes. Because the study included only a small number of donors, the genetic and exposure-history diversity represented was limited. Larger estimated clonotype richness was generally found for naive subsets than for memory subsets. Sampling was restricted to blood, and TCR repertoires in tissue are likely to differ from TCR repertoires in blood.

Using the deep immunoSEQ assay, TCR CDR3 regions were amplified from genomic DNA by multiplex PCR. Extracted genomic DNA from each cell subset was distributed evenly across all wells of several immunoSEQ 96-well plates, and each plate was treated as a replicate. For sorted subsets, approximately 200 ng of genomic DNA, equivalent to tens of thousands of T cell genomes, went into each replicate PCR. The purified libraries were quantified using a Qubit 3.0 fluorometer, sized with a Bioanalyzer 2100, and then quantified again using the KAPA Library Quantification kit. Every immunoSEQ 96-well plate was sequenced on a dedicated single-read 150-cycle Illumina NextSeq 550 flow cell. Turning to the authors' computational methods: Because only junctional sequences without quality scores were contained in the immunoSEQ output, filtering matching that applied to full-length reads could not be performed. Sequences were annotated with PyIR, a Python wrapper for IgBLAST v1.9, and V/J genes and CDR3 were assigned using IMGT germline references. Reads were removed for weak V/J assignments (E-value above 1e-6), missing CDR3, stop codons, out-of-frame junctions, or ambiguous translated residues. V3J clonotypes were defined as sequences sharing the same inferred V gene, J gene, and CDR3 amino acid sequence. To compute the percentage overlap between repertoires, the number of shared unique clonotypes was divided by the size of the smaller repertoire. RTK rarefaction, the Chao1 estimator, and Recon v2.1 estimates of unobserved clonotypes were used to assess repertoire richness. Generation probabilities were computed with OLGA for all TCRbeta clonotypes obtained by the gDNA method from a handful of donors. Not all clones reach the TCRdb copy of this immuneACCESS table, which keeps in-frame sequences only. Checked studies attribute under half of the gap to unresolved V genes and leave the rest unexplained. The D gene and trimming were derived from the DNA, and the V and J assignments and clone size from that table. Recorded for this sample are 2 million to 2.5 million clones; just under 95% of them occurred a single time. Approximately 0.4% of the sample lies in the top ten.

The germline V gene (reference sequence) sets CDR1 to GTSNPN and CDR2 to SVGIG. From cysteine to phenylalanine, the CDR3 is 18 amino acids long. The retained sequence is limited to the CDR3, 54 bases, with the frame set at the first base. V ends up 5 bases short and J 4 bases short, with an unmatched junction base count of 20. Note on this clone: What this receptor recognizes is not known. The record has no base qualities; no much larger clone is one base away.

The donors were healthy, HIV-negative adults with no recently reported acute infections or vaccinations. Every donor was a Caucasian adult residing in Nashville, Tennessee, USA. Magnetic negative selection was used to enrich CD4+ T cells, after which naive cells were positively selected on CD45RA and the negative fraction became the memory subset. After blood collection by leukapheresis, PBMCs were isolated using Ficoll-Histopaque density gradient centrifugation and then cryopreserved in the vapor phase of liquid nitrogen. Analytical flow cytometry was used to check the purity and quantity of every magnetically sorted T cell population. Genomic DNA was isolated from each sorted fraction and quantified by UV absorbance on a Nanodrop 2000c.

The TCR sequence derives from a man between 18 and 29 years old in good health. Some clones in this sample may be carry-over from other donors' samples. The receptor chain draws on TRBV30 and TRBJ2-1, with 7 middle bases fitting TRBD2. Sequencing was done on a sample of naive CD4+ T cells from PBMCs. Reading the label with the study, this specimen's cell subset or site is: CD45RA+ positively selected. The encoded CDR3 is CAWAPPFGAAGRYNEQFF. Here is the DNA: TGTGCCTGGGCCCCCCCTTTTGGGGCAGCGGGAAGATACAATGAGCAGTTCTTC.